The rows below give T cell receptor beta chains drawn from one sample of a study of technical replicates of blood from a few donors. Some clones are missing from TCRdb's copy, which holds only in-frame ones; the method was immunoSEQ multiplex PCR. The sample includes 65,000 to 80,000 clones, around 90% seen only once; the top ten take under 0.5%. Sequencing was carried out using T cells isolated from PBMCs. The source is a human donor in good health. CDR3s include the opening cysteine and the closing phenylalanine or tryptophan. A D gene is named only where the DNA matches it firmly. Not every row has a clone size; where given, it reads once, few, many or a size class.

v_gene: TRBV6-1
d_gene: .
abundance: once
j_gene: TRBJ1-1
CDR3aa: CASSEGWGGNTEAFF
CDR3nt: TGTGCCAGCAGTGAAGGGTGGGGAGGAAACACTGAAGCTTTCTTT

v_gene: TRBV10-3
d_gene: .
abundance: .
j_gene: TRBJ2-6
CDR3aa: CAMGATGANVLTF
CDR3nt: TGTGCCATGGGGGCGACAGGGGCCAACGTCCTGACTTTC

v_gene: TRBV30
d_gene: TRBD1
abundance: .
j_gene: TRBJ1-5
CDR3aa: CAWSVTGGLEPQHF
CDR3nt: TGTGCCTGGAGTGTAACAGGGGGCTTAGAGCCCCAGCATTTT

v_gene: TRBV5-1
d_gene: TRBD2
abundance: .
j_gene: TRBJ2-2
CDR3aa: CASSFVSGGRLAGELFF
CDR3nt: TGCGCCAGCAGCTTCGTGTCGGGAGGGCGTCTGGCCGGGGAGCTGTTTTTT

v_gene: TRBV7-8
d_gene: .
abundance: .
j_gene: TRBJ1-4
CDR3aa: CASSLAQKNEKLFF
CDR3nt: TGTGCCAGCAGCTTGGCACAAAAGAATGAAAAACTGTTTTTT

v_gene: TRBV9
d_gene: TRBD1
abundance: .
j_gene: TRBJ1-3
CDR3aa: CASSGPRQGIADTIYF
CDR3nt: TGTGCCAGCAGCGGACCTCGACAGGGTATAGCGGACACCATATATTTT

v_gene: TRBV14
d_gene: .
abundance: .
j_gene: TRBJ1-2
CDR3aa: CASSFNSGGYGYTF
CDR3nt: TGTGCCAGCAGCTTTAATAGCGGCGGGTATGGCTACACCTTC

v_gene: TRBV5-4
d_gene: .
abundance: .
j_gene: TRBJ2-2
CDR3aa: CASSLPVTGELFF
CDR3nt: TGTGCCAGCAGCCTACCGGTGACCGGGGAGCTGTTTTTT

v_gene: TRBV28
d_gene: TRBD2
abundance: .
j_gene: TRBJ2-1
CDR3aa: CASSIREGPDEQFF
CDR3nt: TGTGCCAGCAGCATCCGGGAGGGCCCAGATGAGCAGTTCTTC

v_gene: TRBV6-5
d_gene: TRBD1
abundance: .
j_gene: TRBJ2-7
CDR3aa: CASSLEATGAHEQYF
CDR3nt: TGTGCCAGCAGCCTAGAAGCTACAGGGGCCCACGAGCAGTACTTC

v_gene: TRBV27
d_gene: .
abundance: .
j_gene: TRBJ1-2
CDR3aa: CASSGTYYGYTF
CDR3nt: TGTGCCAGCAGCGGGACATACTATGGCTACACCTTC

v_gene: TRBV30
d_gene: .
abundance: .
j_gene: TRBJ1-5
CDR3aa: CAWRVGLGAQHF
CDR3nt: TGTGCCTGGAGAGTGGGCCTAGGGGCCCAGCATTTT

v_gene: TRBV28
d_gene: TRBD1
abundance: .
j_gene: TRBJ1-4
CDR3aa: CAIPGTGDGEKLFF
CDR3nt: TGTGCCATCCCCGGGACAGGGGACGGTGAAAAACTGTTTTTT

v_gene: TRBV9
d_gene: .
abundance: .
j_gene: TRBJ2-1
CDR3aa: CASSVEQYNEQFF
CDR3nt: TGTGCCAGCAGCGTAGAACAGTACAATGAGCAGTTCTTC

v_gene: TRBV18
d_gene: TRBD1
abundance: .
j_gene: TRBJ1-5
CDR3aa: CASSPGQGLGDNQPQHF
CDR3nt: TGTGCCAGCTCCCCGGGACAGGGCTTGGGTGACAATCAGCCCCAGCATTTT

v_gene: TRBV10-3
d_gene: TRBD1
abundance: .
j_gene: TRBJ1-5
CDR3aa: CAIGGQGNQPQHF
CDR3nt: TGTGCCATCGGAGGACAGGGGAATCAGCCCCAGCATTTT

v_gene: TRBV6-1
d_gene: TRBD2
abundance: .
j_gene: TRBJ2-2
CDR3aa: CASSTGTSGTGELFF
CDR3nt: TGTGCCAGCAGTACCGGGACTAGTGGGACCGGGGAGCTGTTTTTT

v_gene: TRBV19
d_gene: .
abundance: .
j_gene: TRBJ2-7
CDR3aa: CASSIQDSYEQYF
CDR3nt: TGTGCCAGTAGTATCCAGGATTCCTACGAGCAGTACTTC

v_gene: TRBV6-1
d_gene: .
abundance: .
j_gene: TRBJ1-2
CDR3aa: CASSPTGHYGYTF
CDR3nt: TGTGCCAGCAGCCCGACAGGCCACTATGGCTACACCTTC

v_gene: TRBV30
d_gene: .
abundance: .
j_gene: TRBJ1-6
CDR3aa: CACPQGRASYNSPLHF
CDR3nt: TGTGCCTGTCCACAGGGAAGGGCTTCCTATAATTCACCCCTCCACTTT

v_gene: TRBV14
d_gene: .
abundance: .
j_gene: TRBJ1-3
CDR3aa: CASSQIGLISGNTIYF
CDR3nt: TGTGCCAGCAGCCAAATCGGACTGATCTCTGGAAACACCATATATTTT

v_gene: TRBV7-2
d_gene: .
abundance: .
j_gene: TRBJ2-1
CDR3aa: CASRASLAEHYNEQFF
CDR3nt: TGTGCCAGCAGGGCCTCGCTAGCAGAACATTACAATGAGCAGTTCTTC

v_gene: TRBV5-8
d_gene: TRBD1
abundance: .
j_gene: TRBJ1-5
CDR3aa: CASSLLDRGDQPQHF
CDR3nt: TGTGCCAGCAGCTTGTTAGACAGGGGGGATCAGCCCCAGCATTTT

v_gene: TRBV6-5
d_gene: TRBD2
abundance: .
j_gene: TRBJ2-1
CDR3aa: CASSTNSGGYNEQFF
CDR3nt: TGTGCCAGCAGCACGAATAGCGGGGGCTACAATGAGCAGTTCTTC

v_gene: TRBV19
d_gene: .
abundance: .
j_gene: TRBJ1-1
CDR3aa: CASSPREDEAFF
CDR3nt: TGTGCCAGTAGTCCCCGGGAGGATGAAGCTTTCTTT

v_gene: TRBV27
d_gene: .
abundance: .
j_gene: TRBJ1-4
CDR3aa: CASSSPGGETNEKLFF
CDR3nt: TGTGCCAGCAGTTCCCCCGGGGGTGAGACTAATGAAAAACTGTTTTTT

v_gene: TRBV4-1
d_gene: TRBD2
abundance: .
j_gene: TRBJ2-1
CDR3aa: CASSQMGLAMNEQFF
CDR3nt: TGCGCCAGCAGCCAAATGGGACTAGCGATGAATGAGCAGTTCTTC

v_gene: TRBV5-5
d_gene: TRBD2
abundance: .
j_gene: TRBJ2-5
CDR3aa: CASSSVTGGSGGQEYF
CDR3nt: TGTGCCAGCAGCTCTGTGACTGGAGGTAGCGGGGGGCAAGAGTACTTC

v_gene: TRBV7-6
d_gene: .
abundance: .
j_gene: TRBJ2-7
CDR3aa: CASSPTRYSIYEQYF
CDR3nt: TGTGCCAGCAGCCCAACCAGGTATTCCATCTACGAGCAGTACTTC

v_gene: TRBV9
d_gene: TRBD1
abundance: .
j_gene: TRBJ1-5
CDR3aa: CASSPDIGTGLDQPQHF
CDR3nt: TGTGCCAGCAGCCCAGACATCGGGACAGGGTTGGACCAGCCCCAGCATTTT

v_gene: TRBV4-2
d_gene: TRBD2
abundance: .
j_gene: TRBJ2-7
CDR3aa: CASSQVLAGRPYEQYF
CDR3nt: TGTGCCAGCAGCCAAGTTCTAGCGGGAAGACCTTACGAGCAGTACTTC

v_gene: TRBV7-8
d_gene: TRBD1
abundance: once
j_gene: TRBJ1-5
CDR3aa: CASSPGTGGPQSNQPQHF
CDR3nt: TGTGCCAGCAGCCCCGGGACAGGGGGCCCTCAGAGCAATCAGCCCCAGCATTTT

v_gene: TRBV28
d_gene: TRBD2
abundance: .
j_gene: TRBJ2-7
CDR3aa: CASSAPGLGSYEQYF
CDR3nt: TGTGCCAGCAGTGCTCCGGGACTAGGATCCTACGAGCAGTACTTC

v_gene: TRBV27
d_gene: .
abundance: .
j_gene: TRBJ2-7
CDR3aa: CASSLSAGLGYEQYF
CDR3nt: TGTGCCAGCAGTTTATCGGCAGGGTTGGGCTACGAGCAGTACTTC

v_gene: TRBV6-5
d_gene: .
abundance: .
j_gene: TRBJ2-3
CDR3aa: CASRLTRGEADTQYF
CDR3nt: TGTGCCAGCAGGTTGACTAGGGGAGAGGCAGATACGCAGTATTTT

v_gene: TRBV29-1
d_gene: .
abundance: .
j_gene: TRBJ1-1
CDR3aa: CSVVTNTEAFF
CDR3nt: TGCAGCGTTGTAACAAACACTGAAGCTTTCTTT

v_gene: TRBV5-4
d_gene: TRBD1
abundance: .
j_gene: TRBJ1-5
CDR3aa: CASSMTGNQPQHF
CDR3nt: TGTGCCAGCAGCATGACAGGGAATCAGCCCCAGCATTTT

v_gene: TRBV25-1
d_gene: TRBD1
abundance: once
j_gene: TRBJ1-2
CDR3aa: CASSDPDRAYGYTF
CDR3nt: TGTGCCAGCAGTGACCCGGACAGGGCCTATGGCTACACCTTC

v_gene: TRBV19
d_gene: .
abundance: .
j_gene: TRBJ2-7
CDR3aa: CASRVRDGPYEQYF
CDR3nt: TGTGCCAGTAGAGTGCGGGACGGGCCCTACGAGCAGTACTTC

v_gene: TRBV6-5
d_gene: TRBD1
abundance: .
j_gene: TRBJ2-7
CDR3aa: CASSSDREWDYEQYF
CDR3nt: TGTGCCAGCAGTTCCGACAGGGAATGGGACTACGAGCAGTACTTC

v_gene: TRBV6-1
d_gene: .
abundance: once
j_gene: TRBJ1-5
CDR3aa: CASSAGVNQPQHF
CDR3nt: TGTGCCAGCAGTGCGGGGGTCAATCAGCCCCAGCATTTT

v_gene: TRBV19
d_gene: .
abundance: .
j_gene: TRBJ2-7
CDR3aa: CASSIGSVSSYEQYF
CDR3nt: TGTGCCAGTAGTATAGGTTCAGTAAGCTCCTACGAGCAGTACTTC

v_gene: TRBV9
d_gene: TRBD1
abundance: .
j_gene: TRBJ1-5
CDR3aa: CASSIGTANQPQHF
CDR3nt: TGTGCCAGCAGCATCGGGACAGCTAATCAGCCCCAGCATTTT

v_gene: TRBV7-8
d_gene: TRBD2
abundance: .
j_gene: TRBJ2-7
CDR3aa: CASSLLAGYYEQYF
CDR3nt: TGTGCCAGCAGCTTGCTAGCGGGGTACTACGAGCAGTACTTC

v_gene: TRBV4-1
d_gene: .
abundance: .
j_gene: TRBJ1-5
CDR3aa: CASSQAGTDISNQPQHF
CDR3nt: TGCGCCAGCAGCCAGGCTGGTACAGATATTAGCAATCAGCCCCAGCATTTT

v_gene: TRBV29-1
d_gene: TRBD1
abundance: .
j_gene: TRBJ2-1
CDR3aa: CSVEYAGTGDLGEQFF
CDR3nt: TGCAGCGTGGAATACGCCGGGACAGGGGACCTCGGGGAGCAGTTCTTC